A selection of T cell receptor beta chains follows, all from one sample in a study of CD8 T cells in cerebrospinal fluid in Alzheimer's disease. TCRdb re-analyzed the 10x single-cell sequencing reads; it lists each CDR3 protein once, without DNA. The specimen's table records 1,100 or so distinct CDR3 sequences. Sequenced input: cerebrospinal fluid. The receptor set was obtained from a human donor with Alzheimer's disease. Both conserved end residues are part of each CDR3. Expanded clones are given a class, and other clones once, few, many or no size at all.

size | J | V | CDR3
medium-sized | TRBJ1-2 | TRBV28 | CASSLPTTGGSNGYTF
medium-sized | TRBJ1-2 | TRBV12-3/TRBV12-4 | CASSPKANYGYTF
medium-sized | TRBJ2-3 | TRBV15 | CATSRGGGSTDTQYF
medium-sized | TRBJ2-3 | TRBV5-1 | CASSLEATPSTDTQYF
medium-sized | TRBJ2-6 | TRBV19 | CASSIGLISGANVLTF
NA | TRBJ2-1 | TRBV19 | CASSPKQIGNNEQFF
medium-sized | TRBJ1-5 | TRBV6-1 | CASSEFSPRRPQHF
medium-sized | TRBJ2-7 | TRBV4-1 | CASSQTITGGEQYF
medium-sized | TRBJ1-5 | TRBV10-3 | CAISTGQGGNQPQHF
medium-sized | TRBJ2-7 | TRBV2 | CASSPTTASYEQYF
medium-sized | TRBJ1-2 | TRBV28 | CASSLGQNYGYTF
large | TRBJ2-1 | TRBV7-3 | CASRNRDRGNEQFF
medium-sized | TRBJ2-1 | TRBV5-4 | CASSVDYQYNEQFF
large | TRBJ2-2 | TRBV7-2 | CASSLVGGDYTGELFF
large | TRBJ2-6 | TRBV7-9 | CASSGDGANVLTF
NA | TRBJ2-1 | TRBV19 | CASSIETGSTEQFF
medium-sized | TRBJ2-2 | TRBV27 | CASRGTGGSGELFF
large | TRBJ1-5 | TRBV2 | CASRLDRVDQPQHF
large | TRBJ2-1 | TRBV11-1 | CASSLLATYNEQFF
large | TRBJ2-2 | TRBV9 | CASGRLANTGELFF
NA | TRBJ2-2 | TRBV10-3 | CAISRDTRGLAGITGELFF
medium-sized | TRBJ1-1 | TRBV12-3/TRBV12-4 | CASSFSGAHNTEAFF
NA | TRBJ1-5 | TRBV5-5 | CASSLWGEGNQPQHF
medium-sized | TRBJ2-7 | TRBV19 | CASSTSSGQPYEQYF
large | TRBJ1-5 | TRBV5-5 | CASSLQGSQPQHF
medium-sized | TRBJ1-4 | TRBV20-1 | CSAPDRVTNEKLFF
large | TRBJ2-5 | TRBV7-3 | CASSLTATTETQYF
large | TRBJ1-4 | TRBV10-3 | CAISEVPPSGTAREKLFF
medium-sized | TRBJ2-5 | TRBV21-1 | CASSSQTPDRERTQYF
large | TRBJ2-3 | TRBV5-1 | CASSNLGSTDTQYF
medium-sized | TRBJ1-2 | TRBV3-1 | CASSPRTDLNYGYTF
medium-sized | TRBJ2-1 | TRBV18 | CASSPQRKDNEQFF
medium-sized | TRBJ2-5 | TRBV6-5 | CASRNALGIGETQYF
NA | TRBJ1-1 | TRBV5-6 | CASSLVGQYEAFF
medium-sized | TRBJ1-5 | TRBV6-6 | CASSYSGTEKPQHF
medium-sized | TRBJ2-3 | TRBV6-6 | CASRGKGGRSTDTQYF
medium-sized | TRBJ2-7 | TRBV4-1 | CASSQVGTGTYEQYF
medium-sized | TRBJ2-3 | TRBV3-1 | CASLAGTSGTDTQYF
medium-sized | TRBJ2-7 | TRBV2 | CASSETDRGYEQYF
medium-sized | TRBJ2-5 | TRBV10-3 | CATSRETETQYF
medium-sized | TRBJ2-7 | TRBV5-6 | CASSLVGARHEQYF
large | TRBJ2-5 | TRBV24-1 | CATSDSRSAVGDRETQYF
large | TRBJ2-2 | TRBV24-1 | CATDSHLNTGELFF
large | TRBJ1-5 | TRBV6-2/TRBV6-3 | CASRRDRAGNQPQHF
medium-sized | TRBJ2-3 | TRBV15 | CATSRGGDTQYF
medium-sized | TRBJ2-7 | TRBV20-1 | CSVLREQNYEQYF
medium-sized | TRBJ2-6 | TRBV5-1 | CASSALAGGLPYSGANVLTF